This entry features one T cell receptor (beta chain) sequence. Its specificity is not known. The source of the sample is a study of T cell responses to AZD1222 COVID-19 vaccine. Findings of the study overall: A reported finding is that nearly half of spike-specific TCRs target unmutated variant regions. Just 6 or 7 AZD1222 recipients were seropositive at baseline.

Only in-frame clones appear in the TCRdb table, and some are missing; sequencing was by immunoSEQ multiplex PCR. The repertoire consists of about 97,000 clones, with 84% occurring once and the leading ten covering more than 15%. The source is an adult in good health. Here the sequenced sample was peripheral blood, taken on day 0 of AZD1222 vaccination.

CDR3: CASSMAGTVYNSPLHF. CDR3 DNA: TGTGCCAGTAGTATGGCAGGGACGGTCTATAATTCACCCCTCCACTTT. This chain uses TRBV19 with TRBJ1-6; perhaps TRBD1 as D (5 bases). The CDR3 totals 16 residues. V lost 3 bases and J lost 3, with 12 bases in between. CDR1 is LNHDA and CDR2 is SQIVND in the germline V gene (reference sequence).